This T cell receptor (beta chain) was retrieved from a study of blood T cell repertoires in COVID-19. Per the study methods: Estimation of nucleated cell counts relied on the amplification of reference gene primers. Some clones are missing from TCRdb's copy, which holds only in-frame ones; the method was immunoSEQ multiplex PCR. The V and J calls and clone size were taken over from that table, and D and trimming were inferred from the DNA. The repertoire has approximately 100,000 clones, 81% of them found once; the top ten carry about 10%. The germline V gene encodes CDR1 SGHTA and CDR2 FQGNSA. V lost 5 bases and J lost 6; bases outside the gene matches: 13. There are 16 residues in the CDR3.

The sequence came from a human donor in a cohort sampled during active COVID-19. The chain carries TRBV7-2 and TRBJ2-1; the match to TRBD2 covers 7 bases. The sequencing input was peripheral blood. CDR3 protein: CASSLLGGSKGNEQFF. The CDR3 region has the DNA TGTGCCAGCAGCCTTCTCGGCGGGAGTAAGGGCAATGAGCAGTTCTTC.